This TCR beta chain was captured in a study of control samples from healthy donors and cancer patients. TCRdb's table, derived via immunoSEQ multiplex PCR, lists solely in-frame clones and lacks some. The repertoire holds approximately 120,000 clones, with roughly 87% as singletons. The CDR3 sequence is 13 residues long. The V segment lost 6 bases and the J segment 5 bases; nucleotides outside the gene matches: 6. The V gene's germline CDR1 is MNHEY and CDR2 SMNVEV (reference sequence). The chain is built from TRBV27 and TRBJ2-5; TRBD2 aligns across 7 bases. The sequenced sample consisted of blood. This sequence was found in a man aged 18 to 29 in good health. In nucleotides, the CDR3 is TGTGCCAGCAGCCTAGAGGGAGGGGAGACCCAGTACTTC. It codes for CASSLEGGETQYF.